This is a list of T cell receptor beta chains from one sample in a study of Ad26.COV2.S vaccination and SARS-CoV-2 variants. Sequencing was performed with immunoSEQ multiplex PCR; in TCRdb, only in-frame clones are kept and a portion is missing. The sample holds 43,000 or so clones, 83% seen once. The source material was peripheral blood, sampled after recovery from COVID-19. Receptors originate from a human donor who had recovered from COVID-19. Each CDR3 is given with its conserved first and last residue. A D gene is named only where the DNA matches it firmly. For some rows the clone size is stated as once, few or many, or as a class when expanded; others skip it.

v_call: TRBV6-5
d_call: TRBD1
j_call: TRBJ1-1
clone_size: NA
cdr3_nt: TGTGCCGCCCGAAACCCGACAGGGACTCTCCGGGAAGCTTTCTTT
cdr3_aa: CAARNPTGTLREAFF

v_call: TRBV29-1
d_call: NA
j_call: TRBJ1-1
clone_size: NA
cdr3_nt: TGCAGCGTTACCCAGGGGATGAGGACTGAAGCTTTCTTT
cdr3_aa: CSVTQGMRTEAFF

v_call: TRBV3-1/TRBV3-2
d_call: TRBD2
j_call: TRBJ2-1
clone_size: NA
cdr3_nt: TGTGCCAGCAGCACCAGCGGGAGGTCCTACAATGAGCAGTTCTTC
cdr3_aa: CASSTSGRSYNEQFF

v_call: TRBV7-9
d_call: NA
j_call: TRBJ1-2
clone_size: once
cdr3_nt: TGTGCCAGCAGCACGGACGGTGGAGGGGTGTATGGCTACACCTTC
cdr3_aa: CASSTDGGGVYGYTF

v_call: TRBV5-1
d_call: TRBD2
j_call: TRBJ2-5
clone_size: NA
cdr3_nt: TGCGCCAGCAATAGCGGGGGGGCAGAGACCCAGTACTTC
cdr3_aa: CASNSGGAETQYF

v_call: TRBV6-1
d_call: TRBD2
j_call: TRBJ2-2
clone_size: NA
cdr3_nt: TGTGCCAGCAGTGAAGCAGTAGGCCTAGCGGGAGGGGTCGGGGAGCTGTTTTTT
cdr3_aa: CASSEAVGLAGGVGELFF

v_call: TRBV5-5
d_call: TRBD1
j_call: TRBJ1-5
clone_size: NA
cdr3_nt: TGTGCCAGCAGCTGGACAGGTAATCAGCCCCAGCATTTT
cdr3_aa: CASSWTGNQPQHF

v_call: TRBV7-2
d_call: NA
j_call: TRBJ1-1
clone_size: few
cdr3_nt: TGTGCCAGCAGCCCAAATCAAAGGGGGGACACTGAAGCTTTCTTT
cdr3_aa: CASSPNQRGDTEAFF

v_call: TRBV7-9
d_call: TRBD2
j_call: TRBJ2-5
clone_size: once
cdr3_nt: TGTGCCAGCAGCTTAGCGATGCGGGGGTGGGAGACCCAGTACTTC
cdr3_aa: CASSLAMRGWETQYF

v_call: TRBV7-8
d_call: NA
j_call: TRBJ1-5
clone_size: NA
cdr3_nt: TGTGCCAGCAGCCCAGGGGTCCCGGATCAGCCCCAGCATTTT
cdr3_aa: CASSPGVPDQPQHF

v_call: TRBV13
d_call: NA
j_call: TRBJ2-7
clone_size: NA
cdr3_nt: TGTGCCAGCAGCCACGGCCGAGGCTACGAGCAGTACTTC
cdr3_aa: CASSHGRGYEQYF

v_call: TRBV7-9
d_call: NA
j_call: TRBJ2-7
clone_size: NA
cdr3_nt: TGTGCCAGCAGCCAGGGGCAGTTGTACGAGCAGTACTTC
cdr3_aa: CASSQGQLYEQYF

v_call: TRBV10-3
d_call: TRBD2
j_call: TRBJ2-7
clone_size: NA
cdr3_nt: TGTGCCATCAGGGGGACTAGCGGGAGGGCCTACGAGCAGTACTTC
cdr3_aa: CAIRGTSGRAYEQYF

v_call: TRBV10-1
d_call: TRBD1
j_call: TRBJ1-6
clone_size: NA
cdr3_nt: TGCGCCAGCAAAGCAGGGGGGGGTTCACCCCTCCACTTT
cdr3_aa: CASKAGGGSPLHF

v_call: TRBV6-2/TRBV6-3
d_call: NA
j_call: TRBJ1-5
clone_size: NA
cdr3_nt: TGTGCCAGCAGTTGGGCTCCCCTCTCACCCCTCCCTCCGTCCAATCAGCCCCAGCATTTT
cdr3_aa: CASSWAPLSPLPPSNQPQHF